Shown below are 9 T cell receptor beta chains from a single sample sequenced in a study of cytomegalovirus exposure and HLA in healthy donors. Libraries were prepared by immunoSEQ multiplex PCR; TCRdb keeps only in-frame clonotypes and omits some of them. The profile shows 100,000 or so clones, 85% of them singletons. The sample comprised PBMCs. The receptors originated from a man aged 18 to 35 in good health and CMV-seropositive.

The chain carries TRBV30 and TRBJ2-1, with 8 positions matching TRBD2. The J segment lost 5 bases and the V segment lost 3 bases, leaving 6 bases of the junction unmatched. CDR1 and CDR2 (germline): GTSNPN, SVGIG (reference sequence). The CDR3 runs 14 residues. CDR3 loop: CAWRASGYNNEQFF. The CDR3 DNA is TGTGCCTGGAGAGCTAGCGGGTACAACAATGAGCAGTTCTTC.

This chain links TRBV5-1 with TRBJ1-2, with TRBD1 identical over 10 bases. The ends lost 4 bases at V and 7 bases at J; junction bases unmatched: 10. The germline CDR1 and CDR2 sequences are SGHRS and YFSETQ. CDR3 size: 15 residues. The CDR3, as DNA: TGCGCCAGCAGCCAGGGCGGACAGGGGGAGAGTGGCTACACCTTC. This encodes CASSQGGQGESGYTF.

The rearrangement links TRBV11-2 to TRBJ1-2; D is unclear. There are 13 residues in the CDR3. Trimming removed 7 bases from V and 0 bases from J, with 9 bases in between. CDR1 is SGHAT, CDR2 FQNNGV, per germline. CDR3 protein: CASTLNPNYGYTF. CDR3 nucleotide sequence: TGTGCCAGCACCCTAAATCCTAACTATGGCTACACCTTC.

This sequence joins TRBV10-3 and TRBJ2-1; the match to TRBD1 covers 8 bases. CDR1 and CDR2 from the germline V gene are ENHRY and SYGVKD. This CDR3 spans 15 amino acids. V lost 3 bases to trimming and J lost 8 bases; unmatched junction nucleotides: 9. In DNA, the CDR3 is TGTGCCATCAGTGATAGGACAGGGAGCATCGATGAGCAGTTCTTC. This codes for CAISDRTGSIDEQFF.

The gene calls are TRBV6-1 and TRBJ1-1; D not certain. The CDR3 length is 13 residues. In germline, CDR1 is MNHNS, CDR2 SASEGT. V was shortened by 1 base and J by 10 bases, with 13 bases between the two germline ends. Here the CDR3 reads CASSEVQAGGAFF. DNA for the CDR3: TGTGCCAGCAGTGAAGTCCAGGCGGGAGGAGCTTTCTTT.

V and J are TRBV29-1 and TRBJ2-3, with D uncertain. Germline V gene lookup returns CDR1 SQVTM and CDR2 ANQGSEA. The CDR3 is 13 amino acids. Trimming removed 4 bases at V and 2 bases at J, with 10 bases between. The CDR3 DNA reads as TGCAGCGTTGGAATCCTACTCACAGATACGCAGTATTTT. Translating it yields CSVGILLTDTQYF.

The J gene is TRBJ2-1, the V gene TRBV27, with 9 positions matching TRBD1. Per the germline V gene, CDR1 is MNHEY and CDR2 is SMNVEV (reference sequence). CDR3 length: 14 residues. Trimming cost V 3 bases and J 9 bases; bases outside gene matches: 6. The CDR3 protein is CASSLWDREGEQFF. The CDR3 coding sequence is TGTGCCAGCAGTTTGTGGGACAGGGAAGGTGAGCAGTTCTTC.

The chain joins TRBV5-6 to TRBJ1-4; 7 nucleotides align to TRBD1. Per the germline V gene, CDR1 is SGHDT and CDR2 is YYEEEE. The CDR3 consists of 13 residues. V was pared by 4 bases and J by 12 bases, with 9 bases of the junction left unmatched. CDR3 bases: TGTGCCAGCAGCGGAGGGGGCTACGGGGAACTGTTTTTT. Protein product: CASSGGGYGELFF.

The V and J genes are TRBV10-1 and TRBJ2-7; 9 bases align to TRBD2. V lost 2 bases, J lost 0 bases, and 2 bases stayed unmatched. Germline-derived CDR1 and CDR2 are WNHNN and SYGVQD (reference sequence). The CDR3 length is 15 residues. The CDR3 here is CASSEGSGSSYEQYF. The DNA of the CDR3 is TGCGCCAGCAGTGAGGGTAGCGGGAGCTCCTACGAGCAGTACTTC.